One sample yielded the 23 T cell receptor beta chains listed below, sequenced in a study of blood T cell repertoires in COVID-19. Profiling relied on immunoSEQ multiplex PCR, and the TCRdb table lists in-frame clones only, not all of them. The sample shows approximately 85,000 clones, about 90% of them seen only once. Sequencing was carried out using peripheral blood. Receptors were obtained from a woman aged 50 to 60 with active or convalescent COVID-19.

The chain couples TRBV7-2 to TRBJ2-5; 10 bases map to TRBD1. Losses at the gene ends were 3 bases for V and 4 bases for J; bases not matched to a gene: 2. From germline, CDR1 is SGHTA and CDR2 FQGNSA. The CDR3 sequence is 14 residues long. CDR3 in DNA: TGTGCCAGCAGCTTTGGACAGGGGGTAGAGACCCAGTACTTC. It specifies CASSFGQGVETQYF.

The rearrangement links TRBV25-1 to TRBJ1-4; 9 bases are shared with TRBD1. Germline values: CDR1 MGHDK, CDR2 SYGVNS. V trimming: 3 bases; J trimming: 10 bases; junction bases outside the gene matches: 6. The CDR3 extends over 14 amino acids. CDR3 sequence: CASSDMDRGGKLFF. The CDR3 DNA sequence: TGTGCCAGCAGTGATATGGACAGGGGCGGAAAACTGTTTTTT. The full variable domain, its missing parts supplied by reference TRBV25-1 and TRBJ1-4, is EADIYQTPRYLVIGTGKKITLECSQTMGHDKMYWYQQDPGMELHLIHYSYGVNSTEKGDLSSESTVSRIRTEHFPLTLESARPSHTSQYLCASSDMDRGGKLFFGSGTQLSVL.

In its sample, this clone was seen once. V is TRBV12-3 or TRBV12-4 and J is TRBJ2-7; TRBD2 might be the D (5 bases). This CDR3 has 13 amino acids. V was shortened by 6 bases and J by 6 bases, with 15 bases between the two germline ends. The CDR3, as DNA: TGTGCCAGCAGCCGCGGTAGCGTTTTCGAGCAGTACTTC. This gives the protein CASSRGSVFEQYF.

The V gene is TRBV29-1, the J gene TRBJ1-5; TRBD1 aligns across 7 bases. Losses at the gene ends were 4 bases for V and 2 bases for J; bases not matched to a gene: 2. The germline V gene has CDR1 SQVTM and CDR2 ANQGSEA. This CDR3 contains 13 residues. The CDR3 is CSVGQGGNQPQHF. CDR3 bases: TGCAGCGTTGGACAGGGAGGCAATCAGCCCCAGCATTTT.

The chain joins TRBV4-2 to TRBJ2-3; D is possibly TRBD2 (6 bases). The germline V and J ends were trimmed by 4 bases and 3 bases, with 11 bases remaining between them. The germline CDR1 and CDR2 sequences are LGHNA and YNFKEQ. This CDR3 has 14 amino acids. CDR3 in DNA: TGTGCCAGCAGCCCGACTAGTAGTACAGATACGCAGTATTTT. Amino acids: CASSPTSSTDTQYF.

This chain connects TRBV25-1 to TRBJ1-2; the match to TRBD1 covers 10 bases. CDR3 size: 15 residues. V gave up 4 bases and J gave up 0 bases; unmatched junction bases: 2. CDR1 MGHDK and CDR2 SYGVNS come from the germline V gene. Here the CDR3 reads CASSGGQGSNYGYTF. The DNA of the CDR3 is TGTGCCAGCAGTGGGGGACAGGGGTCTAACTATGGCTACACCTTC.

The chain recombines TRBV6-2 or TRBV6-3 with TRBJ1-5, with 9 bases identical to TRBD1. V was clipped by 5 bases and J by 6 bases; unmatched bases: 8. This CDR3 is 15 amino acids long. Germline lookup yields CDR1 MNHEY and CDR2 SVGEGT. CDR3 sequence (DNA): TGTGCCAGCAGTAACGATGGACAGGGGATTCAGCCCCAGCATTTT. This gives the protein CASSNDGQGIQPQHF.

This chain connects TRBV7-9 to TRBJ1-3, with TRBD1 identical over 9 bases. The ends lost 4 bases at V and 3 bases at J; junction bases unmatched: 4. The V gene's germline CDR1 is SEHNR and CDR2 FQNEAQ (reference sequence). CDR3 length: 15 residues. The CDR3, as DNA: TGTGCCAGCAGCTCAGACAGGGGGAGTGGAAACACCATATATTTT. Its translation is CASSSDRGSGNTIYF.

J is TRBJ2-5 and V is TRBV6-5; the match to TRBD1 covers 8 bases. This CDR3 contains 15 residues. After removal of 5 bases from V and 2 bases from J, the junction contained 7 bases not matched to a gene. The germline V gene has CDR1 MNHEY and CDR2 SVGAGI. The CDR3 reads CASSIHRGVQETQYF. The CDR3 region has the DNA TGTGCCAGCAGTATACACAGGGGGGTTCAAGAGACCCAGTACTTC.

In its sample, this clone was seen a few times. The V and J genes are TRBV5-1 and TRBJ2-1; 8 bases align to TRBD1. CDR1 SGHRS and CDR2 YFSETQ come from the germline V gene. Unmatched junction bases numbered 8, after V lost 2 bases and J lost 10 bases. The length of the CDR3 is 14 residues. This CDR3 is CASSFGDRTGEQFF. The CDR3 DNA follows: TGCGCCAGCAGCTTCGGGGACAGGACGGGGGAGCAGTTCTTC.

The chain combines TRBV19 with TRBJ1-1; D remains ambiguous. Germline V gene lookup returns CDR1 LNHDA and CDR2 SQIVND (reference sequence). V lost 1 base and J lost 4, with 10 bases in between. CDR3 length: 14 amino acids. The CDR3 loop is CASSIGYSGTEAFF. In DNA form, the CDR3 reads TGTGCCAGTAGTATAGGTTACTCGGGCACTGAAGCTTTCTTT.

The CDR3: CASTFGRGTEAFF. DNA of the CDR3: TGTGCCAGCACCTTCGGCAGGGGCACTGAAGCTTTCTTT. The V gene is TRBV12-3 or TRBV12-4, the J gene TRBJ1-1, with D maybe TRBD1 (6 bases). This CDR3 is built from 13 residues. Deletions cut 7 bases from V and 4 bases from J, with 13 bases between.

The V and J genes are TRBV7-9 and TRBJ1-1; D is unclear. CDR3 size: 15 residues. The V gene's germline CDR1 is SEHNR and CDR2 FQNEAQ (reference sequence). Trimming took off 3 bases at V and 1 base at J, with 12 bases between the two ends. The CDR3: CASSFPGKGNTEAFF. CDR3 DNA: TGTGCCAGCAGCTTTCCGGGGAAGGGGAACACTGAAGCTTTCTTT.

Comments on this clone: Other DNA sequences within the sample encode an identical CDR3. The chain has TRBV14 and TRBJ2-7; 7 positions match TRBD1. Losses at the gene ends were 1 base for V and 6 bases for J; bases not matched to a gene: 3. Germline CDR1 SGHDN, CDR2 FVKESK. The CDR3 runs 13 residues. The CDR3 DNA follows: TGTGCCAGCAGCCAAGTCACAGGGGTCGAGCAGTACTTC. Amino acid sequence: CASSQVTGVEQYF.

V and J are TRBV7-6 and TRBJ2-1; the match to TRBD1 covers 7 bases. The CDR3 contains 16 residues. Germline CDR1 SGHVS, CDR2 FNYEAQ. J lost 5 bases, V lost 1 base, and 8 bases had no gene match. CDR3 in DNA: TGTGCCAGCAGCTTAGGCGCACAGGGGAGTAACAATGAGCAGTTCTTC. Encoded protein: CASSLGAQGSNNEQFF.

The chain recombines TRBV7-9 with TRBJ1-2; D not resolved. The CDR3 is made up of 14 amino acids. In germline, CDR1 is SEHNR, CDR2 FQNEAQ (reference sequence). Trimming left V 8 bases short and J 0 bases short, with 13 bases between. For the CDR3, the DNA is TGTGCCAGCTCTACGGAGGGTCCTAACTATGGCTACACCTTC. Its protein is CASSTEGPNYGYTF.

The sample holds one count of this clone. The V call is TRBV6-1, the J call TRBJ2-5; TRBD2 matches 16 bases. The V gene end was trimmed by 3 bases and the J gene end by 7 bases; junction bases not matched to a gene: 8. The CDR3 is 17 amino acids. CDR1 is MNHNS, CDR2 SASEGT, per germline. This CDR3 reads CASSESIGTSGGVTQYF. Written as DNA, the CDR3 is TGTGCCAGCAGTGAGAGCATCGGGACTAGCGGGGGGGTGACCCAGTACTTC.

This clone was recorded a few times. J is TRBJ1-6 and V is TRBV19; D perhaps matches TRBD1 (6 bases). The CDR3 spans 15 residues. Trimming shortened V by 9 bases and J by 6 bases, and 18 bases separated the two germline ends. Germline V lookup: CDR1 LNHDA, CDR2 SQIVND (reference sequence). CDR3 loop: CASKVGTGPNSPLHF. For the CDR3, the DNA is TGTGCCAGCAAAGTGGGTACAGGGCCTAATTCACCCCTCCACTTT.

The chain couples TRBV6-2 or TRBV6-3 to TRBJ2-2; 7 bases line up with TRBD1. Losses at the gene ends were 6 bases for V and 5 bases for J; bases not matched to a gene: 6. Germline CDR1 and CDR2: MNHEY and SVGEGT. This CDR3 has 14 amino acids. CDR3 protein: CASSRQGWTGELFF. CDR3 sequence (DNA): TGTGCCAGCAGCAGACAGGGTTGGACCGGGGAGCTGTTTTTT.

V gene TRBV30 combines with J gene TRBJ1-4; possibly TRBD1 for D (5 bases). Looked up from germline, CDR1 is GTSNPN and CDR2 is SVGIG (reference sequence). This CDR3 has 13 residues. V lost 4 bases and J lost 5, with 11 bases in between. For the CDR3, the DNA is TGTGCCTGGACCGACGGGGGAAATGAAAAACTGTTTTTT. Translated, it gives CAWTDGGNEKLFF.

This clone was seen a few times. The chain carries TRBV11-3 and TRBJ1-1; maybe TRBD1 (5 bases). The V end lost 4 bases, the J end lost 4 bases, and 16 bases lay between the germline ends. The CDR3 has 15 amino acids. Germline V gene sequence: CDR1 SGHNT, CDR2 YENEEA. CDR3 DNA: TGTGCCAGCAGCTCCACAGGCAGGGCGGCCACTGAAGCTTTCTTT. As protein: CASSSTGRAATEAFF. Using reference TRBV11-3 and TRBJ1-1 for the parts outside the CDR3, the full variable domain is EAGVVQSPRYKIIEKKQPVAFWCNPISGHNTLYWYLQNLGQGPELLIRYENEEAVDDSQLPKDRFSAERLKGVDSTLKIQPAELGDSAVYLCASSSTGRAATEAFFGQGTRLTVV.

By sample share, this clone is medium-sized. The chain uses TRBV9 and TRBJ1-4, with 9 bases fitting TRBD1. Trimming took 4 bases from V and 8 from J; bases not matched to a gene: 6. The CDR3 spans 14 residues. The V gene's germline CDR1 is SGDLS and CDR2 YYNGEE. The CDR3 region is CASSSGTGSEKLFF. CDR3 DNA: TGTGCCAGCAGCTCCGGGACAGGGAGCGAAAAACTGTTTTTT.

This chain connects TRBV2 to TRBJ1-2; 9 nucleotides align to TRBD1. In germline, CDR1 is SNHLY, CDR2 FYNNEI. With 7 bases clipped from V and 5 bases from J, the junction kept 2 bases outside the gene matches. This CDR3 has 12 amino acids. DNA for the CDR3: TGTGCCAGCAAAGACAGGGGGTATGGCTACACCTTC. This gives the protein CASKDRGYGYTF.